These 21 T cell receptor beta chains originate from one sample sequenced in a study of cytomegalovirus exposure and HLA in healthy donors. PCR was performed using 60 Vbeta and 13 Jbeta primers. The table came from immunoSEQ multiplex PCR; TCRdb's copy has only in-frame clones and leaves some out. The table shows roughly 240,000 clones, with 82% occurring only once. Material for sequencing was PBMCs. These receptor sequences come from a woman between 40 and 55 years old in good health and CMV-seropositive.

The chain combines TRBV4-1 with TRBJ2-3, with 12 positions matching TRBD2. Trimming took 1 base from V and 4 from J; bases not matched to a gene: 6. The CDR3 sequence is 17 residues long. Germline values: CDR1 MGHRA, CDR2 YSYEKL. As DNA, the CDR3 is TGCGCCAGCAGCCAAGGAGGGCTAGCGGGGGGGCCAGATACGCAGTATTTT. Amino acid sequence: CASSQGGLAGGPDTQYF.

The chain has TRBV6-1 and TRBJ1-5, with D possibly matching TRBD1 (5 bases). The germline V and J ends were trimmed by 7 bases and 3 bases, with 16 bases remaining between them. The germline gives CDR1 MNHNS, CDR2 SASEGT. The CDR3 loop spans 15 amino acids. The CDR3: CASIKDRSYNQPQHF. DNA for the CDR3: TGTGCCAGCATCAAAGACAGATCTTACAATCAGCCCCAGCATTTT.

In DNA, the CDR3 is TGTGCCAGCAGCTCACAGGGTTTAAGTGAAAAACTGTTTTTT. As protein: CASSSQGLSEKLFF. The V gene is TRBV5-8, the J gene TRBJ1-4, with D possibly TRBD1 on 6 matching bases. Germline loops: CDR1 SGHTS, CDR2 YDEGEE. V gave up 3 bases and J gave up 7 bases, with 13 bases separating them. The CDR3 is made up of 14 amino acids.

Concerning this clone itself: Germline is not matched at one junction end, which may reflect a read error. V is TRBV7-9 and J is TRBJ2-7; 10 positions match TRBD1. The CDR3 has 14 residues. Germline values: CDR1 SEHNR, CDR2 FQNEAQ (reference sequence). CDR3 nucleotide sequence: TGTTCCAGCAGCATCGGGACAGGGGTCCACGAGCAGTACTTC. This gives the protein CSSSIGTGVHEQYF.

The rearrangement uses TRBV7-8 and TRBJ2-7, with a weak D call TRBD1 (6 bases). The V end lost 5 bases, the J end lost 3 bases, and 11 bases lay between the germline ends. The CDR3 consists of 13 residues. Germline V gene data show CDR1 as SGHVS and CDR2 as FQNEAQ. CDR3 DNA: TGTGCCAGCAGCGTAGGACAGAGCTACGAGCAGTACTTC. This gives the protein CASSVGQSYEQYF.

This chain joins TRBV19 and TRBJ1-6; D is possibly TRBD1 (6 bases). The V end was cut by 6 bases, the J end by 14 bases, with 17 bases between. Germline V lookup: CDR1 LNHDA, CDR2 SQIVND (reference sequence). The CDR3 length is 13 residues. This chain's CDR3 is CASSTPGQSTLHF. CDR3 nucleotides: TGTGCCAGTAGCACCCCGGGACAATCGACCCTCCACTTT.

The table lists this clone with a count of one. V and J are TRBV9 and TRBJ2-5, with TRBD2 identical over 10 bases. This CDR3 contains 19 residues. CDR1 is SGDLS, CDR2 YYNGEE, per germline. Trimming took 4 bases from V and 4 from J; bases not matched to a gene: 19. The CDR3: CASSSDPGTSAPSRETQYF. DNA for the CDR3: TGTGCCAGCAGCTCCGACCCCGGGACTAGCGCACCCTCGCGAGAGACCCAGTACTTC. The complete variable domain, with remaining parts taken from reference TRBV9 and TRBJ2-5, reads DSGVTQTPKHLITATGQRVTLRCSPRSGDLSVYWYQQSLDQGLQFLIQYYNGEERAKGNILERFSAQQFPDLHSELNLSSLELGDSALYFCASSSDPGTSAPSRETQYFGPGTRLLVL.

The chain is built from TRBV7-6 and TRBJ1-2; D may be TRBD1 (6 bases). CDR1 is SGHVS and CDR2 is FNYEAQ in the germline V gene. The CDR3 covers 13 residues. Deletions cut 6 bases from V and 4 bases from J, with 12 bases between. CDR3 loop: CASSAGAVYGYTF. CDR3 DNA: TGTGCCAGCAGTGCGGGGGCAGTCTATGGCTACACCTTC. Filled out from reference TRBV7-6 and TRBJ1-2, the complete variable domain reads GAGVSQSPRYKVTKRGQDVALRCDPISGHVSLYWYRQALGQGPEFLTYFNYEAQQDKSGLPNDRFSAERPEGSISTLTIQRTEQRDSAMYRCASSAGAVYGYTFGSGTRLTVV.

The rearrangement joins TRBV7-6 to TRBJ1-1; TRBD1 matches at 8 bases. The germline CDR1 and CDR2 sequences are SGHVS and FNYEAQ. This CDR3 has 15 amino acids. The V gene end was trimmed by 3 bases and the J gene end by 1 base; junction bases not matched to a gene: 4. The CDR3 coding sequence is TGTGCCAGCAGCTTTCACGACAGGGGGAACACTGAAGCTTTCTTT. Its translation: CASSFHDRGNTEAFF.

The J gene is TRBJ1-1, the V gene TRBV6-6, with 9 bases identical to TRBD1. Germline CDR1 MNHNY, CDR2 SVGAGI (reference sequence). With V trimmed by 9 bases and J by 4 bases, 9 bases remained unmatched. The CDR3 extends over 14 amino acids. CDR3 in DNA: TGTGCCAGTGACAGGGGGGCTTTTATCACTGAAGCTTTCTTT. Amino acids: CASDRGAFITEAFF.

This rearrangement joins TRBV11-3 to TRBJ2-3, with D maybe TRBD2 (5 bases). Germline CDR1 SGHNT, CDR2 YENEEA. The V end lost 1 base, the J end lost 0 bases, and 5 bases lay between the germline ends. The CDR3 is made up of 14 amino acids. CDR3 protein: CASSLGTSTDTQYF. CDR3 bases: TGTGCCAGCAGCTTAGGGACTAGCACAGATACGCAGTATTTT. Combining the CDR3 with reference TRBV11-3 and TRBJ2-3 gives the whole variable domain EAGVVQSPRYKIIEKKQPVAFWCNPISGHNTLYWYLQNLGQGPELLIRYENEEAVDDSQLPKDRFSAERLKGVDSTLKIQPAELGDSAVYLCASSLGTSTDTQYFGPGTRLTVL.

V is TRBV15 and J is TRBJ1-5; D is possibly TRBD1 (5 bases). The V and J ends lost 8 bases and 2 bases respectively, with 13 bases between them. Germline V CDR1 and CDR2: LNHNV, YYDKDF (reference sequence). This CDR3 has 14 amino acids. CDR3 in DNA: TGTGCCACCGCGGGGGGAATAGGCAATCAGCCCCAGCATTTT. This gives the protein CATAGGIGNQPQHF.

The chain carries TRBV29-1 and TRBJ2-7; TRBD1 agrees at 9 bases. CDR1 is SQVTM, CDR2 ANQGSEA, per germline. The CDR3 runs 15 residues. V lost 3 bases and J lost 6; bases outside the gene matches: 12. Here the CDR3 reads CSVDVWGQGVSEQYF. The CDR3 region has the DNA TGCAGCGTTGACGTTTGGGGACAGGGCGTGTCCGAGCAGTACTTC.

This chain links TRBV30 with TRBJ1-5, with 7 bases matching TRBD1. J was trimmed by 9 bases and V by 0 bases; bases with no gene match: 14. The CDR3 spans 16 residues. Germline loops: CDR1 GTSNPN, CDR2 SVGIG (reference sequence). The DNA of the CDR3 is TGTGCCTGGAGTGTAGGGGACAGACGCTCTGGGGGGCCCCAGCATTTT. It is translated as CAWSVGDRRSGGPQHF.

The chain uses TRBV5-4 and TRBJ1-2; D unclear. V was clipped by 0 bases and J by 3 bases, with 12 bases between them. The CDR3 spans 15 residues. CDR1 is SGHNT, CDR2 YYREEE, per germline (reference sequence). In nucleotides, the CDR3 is TGTGCCAGCAGCTTGGACTTAAGACAAGACTATGGCTACACCTTC. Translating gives CASSLDLRQDYGYTF.

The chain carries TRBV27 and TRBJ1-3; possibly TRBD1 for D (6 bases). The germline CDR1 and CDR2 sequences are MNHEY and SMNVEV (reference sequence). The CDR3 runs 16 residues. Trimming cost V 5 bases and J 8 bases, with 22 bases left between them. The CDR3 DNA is TGTGCCAGCAGTATGGGACAACCTTCCTTGGGCTACACCATATATTTT. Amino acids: CASSMGQPSLGYTIYF.

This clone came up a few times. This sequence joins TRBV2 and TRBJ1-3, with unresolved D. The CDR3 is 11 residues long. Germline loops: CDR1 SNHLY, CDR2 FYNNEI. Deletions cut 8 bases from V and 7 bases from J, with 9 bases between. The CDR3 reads CASGESNTIYF. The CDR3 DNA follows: TGTGCCAGCGGGGAGAGTAACACCATATATTTT.

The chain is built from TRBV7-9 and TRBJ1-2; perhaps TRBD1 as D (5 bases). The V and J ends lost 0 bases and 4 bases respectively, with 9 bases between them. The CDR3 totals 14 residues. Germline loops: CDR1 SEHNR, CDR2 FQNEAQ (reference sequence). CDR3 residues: CASSLAAGSYGYTF. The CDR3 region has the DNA TGTGCCAGCAGCTTAGCAGCAGGGTCCTATGGCTACACCTTC.

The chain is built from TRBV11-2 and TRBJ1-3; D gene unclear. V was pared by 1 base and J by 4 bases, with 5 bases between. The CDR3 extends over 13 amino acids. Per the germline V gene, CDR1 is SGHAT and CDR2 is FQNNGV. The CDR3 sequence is CASSLVQGNTIYF. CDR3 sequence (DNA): TGTGCCAGCAGCTTAGTACAAGGAAACACCATATATTTT. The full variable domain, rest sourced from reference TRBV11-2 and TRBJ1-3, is EAGVAQSPRYKIIEKRQSVAFWCNPISGHATLYWYQQILGQGPKLLIQFQNNGVVDDSQLPKDRFSAERLKGVDSTLKIQPAKLEDSAVYLCASSLVQGNTIYFGEGSWLTVV.

The CDR3 DNA reads TGTGCCAGTAGTCCCGGGACAGGGGGGAACACTGAAGCTTTCTTT. Amino acids: CASSPGTGGNTEAFF. This chain uses TRBV19 with TRBJ1-1; 11 nucleotides align to TRBD1. CDR1 and CDR2 from the germline V gene are LNHDA and SQIVND (reference sequence). CDR3 size: 15 residues. J was trimmed by 1 base and V by 5 bases; bases with no gene match: 3.

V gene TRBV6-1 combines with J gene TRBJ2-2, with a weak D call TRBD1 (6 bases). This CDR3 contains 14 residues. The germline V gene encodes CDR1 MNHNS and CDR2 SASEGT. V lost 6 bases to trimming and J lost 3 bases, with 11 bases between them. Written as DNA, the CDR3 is TGTGCCAGCAGAGGACAGCTATACACCGGGGAGCTGTTTTTT. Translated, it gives CASRGQLYTGELFF.